This paragraph covers one TCR beta chain sequence. Antigen specificity is unknown. It was with 60 Vbeta and 13 Jbeta primers that the PCR ran. The assay was immunoSEQ multiplex PCR, and TCRdb's table has in-frame clones only and misses some. The repertoire includes hundreds of thousands of clones, roughly 80% of them detected once, and 2.9% sits in the top ten. This sample was included in a study of cytomegalovirus exposure and HLA in healthy donors. The study's findings and limits: The majority of TCR sequences were rare, yet some public TCRs appeared in many donors.

Trimming shortened V by 6 bases and J by 10 bases, and 15 bases separated the two germline ends. Germline CDR1 SNHLY, CDR2 FYNNEI. This CDR3 has 13 amino acids. V and J are TRBV2 and TRBJ1-4; possibly TRBD1 for D (5 bases). The sample consisted of PBMCs. This clonotype was obtained from a man in his thirties or forties in good health and CMV-seronegative. CDR3 residues: CASSSWGGVKLFF. For the CDR3, the DNA is TGTGCCAGCAGCTCCTGGGGGGGTGTAAAACTGTTTTTT.